These 10 T cell receptor beta chains were all obtained from the same sample, sequenced in a study of CD8 T cells in ankylosing spondylitis. TCRdb reprocessed the 5' RACE reads via MiXCR and lists one record per CDR3 protein. The sample includes about 110,000 distinct CDR3 sequences, around 24% of them seen just once. Sequenced: synovial fluid, either unsorted or a sorted T cell fraction (not recorded which). These receptors came from a male donor with ankylosing spondylitis.

Only a few counts were recorded for this clonotype. V usage is TRBV5-1 and J usage is TRBJ2-1, with 8 bases that match TRBD1. This CDR3 is 16 amino acids long. Germline loops: CDR1 SGHRS, CDR2 YFSETQ. J was trimmed by 3 bases and V by 0 bases; bases with no gene match: 5. The CDR3 DNA is TGCGCCAGCAGCTTGGCAGGGGGCGCTTACTACAATGAGCAGTTCTTC. Protein: CASSLAGGAYYNEQFF.

This clonotype appeared many times. The chain couples TRBV7-2 to TRBJ2-1, with 8 positions matching TRBD2. CDR1 is SGHTA, CDR2 FQGNSA, per germline. This CDR3 is 15 amino acids long. J gave up 1 base and V 5 bases, and 4 bases lay outside the gene matches. In DNA form, the CDR3 reads TGTGCCAGCAGCATGGGACTAGGTTCCTACAATGAGCAGTTCTTC. This encodes CASSMGLGSYNEQFF.

The chain combines TRBV29-1 with TRBJ2-1; 9 bases agree with TRBD2. V gave up 7 bases and J gave up 8 bases; unmatched junction bases: 21. The CDR3 is 17 amino acids. CDR1 and CDR2 from the germline V gene are SQVTM and ANQGSEA. The CDR3 here is CSAQRRGSGRNTYEQFF. CDR3 coding DNA: TGCAGCGCCCAACGGCGGGGTAGCGGGAGAAATACGTATGAGCAGTTCTTC.

The sample holds a few counts of this clonotype. The chain combines TRBV27 with TRBJ1-2; 10 bases fit TRBD1. V lost 6 bases to trimming and J lost 7 bases; unmatched junction nucleotides: 5. There are 13 residues in the CDR3. CDR1 and CDR2 from the germline V gene are MNHEY and SMNVEV (reference sequence). The CDR3 here is CASRFRDRGGYTF. As DNA, the CDR3 is TGTGCCAGCAGATTCCGGGACAGGGGTGGCTACACCTTC.

This clonotype was found many times. For the CDR3, the DNA is TGTGCCAGCAGCGTACTCGGGACTAGCGCAAACAATGAGCAGTTCTTC. As protein: CASSVLGTSANNEQFF. V and J are TRBV7-9 and TRBJ2-1; TRBD2 matches at 10 bases. The CDR3 loop spans 16 amino acids. J was trimmed by 5 bases and V by 5 bases; bases with no gene match: 9. Germline V CDR1 and CDR2: SEHNR, FQNEAQ (reference sequence).

This clonotype was found a few times. V usage is TRBV20-1 and J usage is TRBJ2-3, with 8 bases aligning to TRBD2. Germline V CDR1 and CDR2: DFQATT, SNEGSKA (reference sequence). The CDR3 covers 14 residues. V lost 4 bases and J lost 3; bases outside the gene matches: 6. The DNA of the CDR3 is TGCAGTGCTATCTCGGGAGGGATAACAGATACGCAGTATTTT. Residues: CSAISGGITDTQYF.

V usage is TRBV7-9 and J usage is TRBJ2-5; 10 positions match TRBD2. The V segment lost 5 bases and the J segment 5 bases; nucleotides outside the gene matches: 14. CDR3 size: 17 residues. The germline V gene has CDR1 SEHNR and CDR2 FQNEAQ (reference sequence). The DNA for the CDR3 is TGTGCCAGCAGCGGAAGCGCTAGCGGGAGTCGTTTTGAGACCCAGTACTTC. The encoded protein is CASSGSASGSRFETQYF.

With respect to this clonotype: A much bigger clone sits one base away, suggesting this may be a read error. The chain links TRBV12-3 or TRBV12-4 to TRBJ2-1, with D possibly being TRBD2 (5 bases). CDR3 length: 14 residues. The V end was cut by 3 bases, the J end by 12 bases, with 18 bases between. The CDR3 region has the DNA TGTGCCAGCAGTTTGGGCGGGCTAGAAGTTGTGCAGTTCTTC. It encodes CASSLGGLEVVQFF.

This clonotype has a count of ten or more. The chain combines TRBV7-9 with TRBJ1-5; D may be TRBD1 (5 bases). Germline lookup yields CDR1 SEHNR and CDR2 FQNEAQ (reference sequence). CDR3 length: 14 residues. V was pared by 0 bases and J by 3 bases, with 6 bases between. The chain's CDR3 is CASSLAGDNQPQHF. The DNA of the CDR3 is TGTGCCAGCAGCTTAGCAGGGGACAATCAGCCCCAGCATTTT. Full variable domain (missing parts from reference TRBV7-9 and TRBJ1-5): DTGVSQNPRHKITKRGQNVTFRCDPISEHNRLYWYRQTLGQGPEFLTYFQNEAQLEKSRLLSDRFSAERPKGSFSTLEIQRTEQGDSAMYLCASSLAGDNQPQHFGDGTRLSIL.

V usage is TRBV6-1 and J usage is TRBJ2-7; D is unresolved. Germline CDR1 and CDR2: MNHNS and SASEGT. The CDR3 has 14 residues. The V end lost 3 bases, the J end lost 3 bases, and 12 bases lay between the germline ends. CDR3 bases: TGTGCCAGCAGTGAGGTGGGTTCTGTCTACGAGCAGTACTTC. Translating gives CASSEVGSVYEQYF.